These 20 T cell receptor beta chains originate from one sample sequenced in a study of CD8 T cells in ankylosing spondylitis. TCRdb re-called the 5' RACE reads through MiXCR, storing one row per CDR3 protein. The sample shows a few hundred thousand distinct CDR3 sequences, around 18% of them seen only once. Sequencing used blood, either unsorted or a sorted T cell fraction (not recorded which). These receptors came from a male donor with ankylosing spondylitis or in good health (not recorded which).

This clonotype appeared a few times. V and J are TRBV5-1 and TRBJ2-3, with 15 bases identical to TRBD2. There are 18 residues in the CDR3. The J segment lost 3 bases and the V segment lost 1 base, leaving 6 bases of the junction unmatched. The germline V gene encodes CDR1 SGHRS and CDR2 YFSETQ. CDR3 nucleotides: TGCGCCAGCAGCTTGCGGCGGACTAGCGGGGGGGTAACAGATACGCAGTATTTT. This encodes CASSLRRTSGGVTDTQYF.

This clonotype was seen only a few times. J is TRBJ1-6 and V is TRBV7-8; no clear D gene. V was shortened by 2 bases and J by 7 bases, with 12 bases between the two germline ends. This CDR3 comprises 15 residues. Germline lookup yields CDR1 SGHVS and CDR2 FQNEAQ. The CDR3 nucleotides read TGTGCCAGCAGCTTATCGAGCGGGCGAAATTCACCCCTCCACTTT. It yields the protein CASSLSSGRNSPLHF.

In its sample, this clonotype was seen a few times. The chain links TRBV12-3 or TRBV12-4 to TRBJ1-1, with 7 positions matching TRBD1. The CDR3 runs 12 residues. Unmatched junction bases numbered 1, after V lost 4 bases and J lost 5 bases. The DNA for the CDR3 is TGTGCCAGCAGTTCGGACAGGACTGAAGCTTTCTTT. Protein product: CASSSDRTEAFF.

This chain joins TRBV28 and TRBJ1-2; D is ambiguous. Per the germline V gene, CDR1 is MDHEN and CDR2 is SYDVKM. V lost 6 bases and J 4 bases, leaving 12 bases between the germline ends. The CDR3 is made up of 13 amino acids. CDR3 DNA: TGTGCCAGCAGGTCGAGCCCGGGCTATGGCTACACCTTC. Its protein product is CASRSSPGYGYTF.

J is TRBJ2-4 and V is TRBV4-2; D unresolved. The germline CDR1 and CDR2 sequences are LGHNA and YNFKEQ. The V and J ends lost 0 bases and 6 bases respectively, with 9 bases between them. The CDR3 sequence is 14 residues long. The CDR3 loop reads CASSQDLSGNIQYF. CDR3 bases: TGTGCCAGCAGCCAAGATCTATCCGGAAACATTCAGTACTTC.

Only a few counts were recorded for this clonotype. V and J are TRBV2 and TRBJ2-1, with a weak D call TRBD1 (5 bases). V gave up 4 bases and J gave up 5 bases, with 6 bases separating them. CDR1 and CDR2 (germline): SNHLY, FYNNEI. The CDR3 is made up of 12 amino acids. This CDR3 is CASSGQNNEQFF. The CDR3 region has the DNA TGTGCCAGCAGTGGACAGAACAATGAGCAGTTCTTC.

The chain uses TRBV5-1 and TRBJ2-4; D possibly uses TRBD1 or TRBD2 (5 bases each). Looked up from germline, CDR1 is SGHRS and CDR2 is YFSETQ. This CDR3 spans 15 amino acids. Trimming shortened V by 0 bases and J by 2 bases, and 9 bases separated the two germline ends. The CDR3 reads CASSLVGGSKNIQYF. The CDR3, as DNA: TGCGCCAGCAGCTTGGTTGGGGGATCCAAAAACATTCAGTACTTC.

The CDR3 DNA is TGCAGTGCTAGCTGGCAAGCCTACGGCTACACCTTC. Its protein product is CSASWQAYGYTF. The J gene is TRBJ1-2, the V gene TRBV20-1; D uncertain. Between the trimmed V and J ends, which lost 3 bases and 8 bases, there was a span of 13 bases. The CDR3 covers 12 residues. Germline V gene sequence: CDR1 DFQATT, CDR2 SNEGSKA (reference sequence).

The chain couples TRBV5-6 to TRBJ2-4; maybe TRBD1 (5 bases). The CDR3 loop spans 17 amino acids. V shed 3 bases and J shed 2 bases, with 18 bases lying between them. The germline gives CDR1 SGHDT, CDR2 YYEEEE. The CDR3 DNA follows: TGTGCCAGCAGCTCCCGTGGGGCGACTGTAACCAAAAACATTCAGTACTTC. This codes for CASSSRGATVTKNIQYF.

The chain links TRBV11-2 to TRBJ2-3; possible D gene TRBD2, 6 bases. From germline, CDR1 is SGHAT and CDR2 FQNNGV. V was shortened by 2 bases and J by 3 bases, with 18 bases between the two germline ends. This CDR3 region has 17 residues. The CDR3 DNA is TGTGCCAGCAGCTTAAAGGGTGCGGGGCCCCCGACAGATACGCAGTATTTT. It translates to CASSLKGAGPPTDTQYF.

The chain combines TRBV4-1 with TRBJ2-3; 12 bases map to TRBD2. The CDR3 spans 17 residues. V lost 1 base to trimming and J lost 12 bases; unmatched junction nucleotides: 14. Germline loops: CDR1 MGHRA, CDR2 YSYEKL. This chain's CDR3 is CASSQVRLLAGGQYQYF. CDR3 bases: TGCGCCAGCAGCCAAGTACGTCTGCTAGCGGGGGGGCAGTATCAGTATTTT.

The chain recombines TRBV6-1 with TRBJ1-6, with 7 bases identical to TRBD1. Trimming removed 8 bases from V and 4 bases from J; junction bases left unmatched: 5. CDR1 is MNHNS and CDR2 is SASEGT in the germline V gene. The CDR3 is made up of 14 amino acids. The CDR3 is CASRGDSYNSPLHF. In nucleotides, the CDR3 is TGTGCCAGCCGCGGGGACAGTTATAATTCACCCCTCCACTTT.

In this sample, this clonotype turned up a few times. This chain uses TRBV25-1 with TRBJ2-1; TRBD1 matches 11 bases. The germline V gene encodes CDR1 MGHDK and CDR2 SYGVNS. The CDR3 runs to 15 residues. The J segment lost 9 bases and the V segment lost 2 bases, leaving 6 bases of the junction unmatched. CDR3 DNA sequence: TGTGCCAGCAGTGAAGGGACAGGGGGTCCCGCTGAGCAGTTCTTC. This gives the protein CASSEGTGGPAEQFF.

CDR3 bases: TGCAGCGTTGAAGTTTATGGGACAGGGGTAGTGGGAACGACGCAGTATTTT. It yields the protein CSVEVYGTGVVGTTQYF. The J gene is TRBJ2-3, the V gene TRBV29-1; 10 bases fit TRBD1. Germline V lookup: CDR1 SQVTM, CDR2 ANQGSEA. The V and J ends lost 1 base and 9 bases, in that order; junction bases with no gene match: 16. This CDR3 spans 17 amino acids.

This clonotype was observed a few times. This chain joins TRBV21-1 and TRBJ2-7; TRBD1 is the table's D call, not checked against the DNA. TRBV21-1 is an annotated pseudogene. The CDR3 extends over 17 amino acids. For the CDR3, the DNA is TGTGCCAGCAGCAAAGATGGGGCCAGGGTCGGTGGCTACGAGCAGTACGTC. It yields the protein CASSKDGARVGGYEQYV.

Only a few counts were recorded for this clonotype. CDR3 residues: CASSRRAGGHMDEQFF. CDR3 coding DNA: TGTGCCAGCAGCAGACGAGCGGGGGGACATATGGATGAGCAGTTCTTC. The rearrangement joins TRBV7-6 to TRBJ2-1; TRBD2 aligns across 9 bases. Germline loops: CDR1 SGHVS, CDR2 FNYEAQ. The CDR3 loop spans 16 amino acids. J was trimmed by 8 bases and V by 5 bases; bases with no gene match: 13. Based on the CDR3 plus reference TRBV7-6 and TRBJ2-1, the full variable domain is GAGVSQSPRYKVTKRGQDVALRCDPISGHVSLYWYRQALGQGPEFLTYFNYEAQQDKSGLPNDRFSAERPEGSISTLTIQRTEQRDSAMYRCASSRRAGGHMDEQFFGPGTRLTVL.

This clonotype was counted ten times or more. The chain is built from TRBV10-3 and TRBJ2-3; D is unresolved. The CDR3 contains 11 residues. Germline CDR1 is ENHRY and CDR2 is SYGVKD. V lost 10 bases and J lost 3, with 8 bases in between. The CDR3 loop is CATARTDTQYF. The CDR3 bases are TGTGCCACCGCCCGAACAGATACGCAGTATTTT.

The table lists this clonotype with a few counts. This chain connects TRBV12-3 or TRBV12-4 to TRBJ1-5; D gene ambiguous. Trimming shortened V by 5 bases and J by 5 bases, and 13 bases separated the two germline ends. The CDR3 consists of 14 residues. In nucleotides, the CDR3 is TGTGCCAGCAGTCTGACTTTGTGGGATCAGCCCCAGCATTTT. Amino acids: CASSLTLWDQPQHF.

V usage is TRBV12-3 or TRBV12-4 and J usage is TRBJ2-2; no clear D gene. The CDR3 has 14 amino acids. Trimming took off 3 bases at V and 3 bases at J, with 8 bases between the two ends. CDR3 sequence (DNA): TGTGCCAGCAGTTTTAGGCAGTACACCGGGGAGCTGTTTTTT. Its translation is CASSFRQYTGELFF.

This clonotype has only a few counts. The chain carries TRBV20-1 and TRBJ2-3; 7 nucleotides agree with TRBD2. V trimming: 3 bases; J trimming: 7 bases; junction bases outside the gene matches: 13. This CDR3 is 15 amino acids long. From germline, CDR1 is DFQATT and CDR2 SNEGSKA (reference sequence). In DNA, the CDR3 is TGCAGTGCTAGTAAAGAAGCGGGATTTTTGAATACGCAGTATTTT. Protein product: CSASKEAGFLNTQYF.